A few counts support the clone carrying this T cell receptor (beta chain). The antigen is not known. The CDR3 end shows no conserved phenylalanine or tryptophan, and so a read error is likely. The sample originates from a study of CD8+CD57+ T cells in acquired aplastic anemia. Study at large: Mean yield of DNA from sorted CD4+ and CD8+ cells was approximately 3 ug. Study conclusions and caveats: In common between the patients and the controls were some 29 CD8+ CDR3 sequences.

Those patients picked for sequencing had displayed CD8+CD57+ cell expansion on flow cytometry. Acquired aplastic anemia of severe grade affected all patients. Template material for TCR beta VDJ and CDR3 profiling consisted of genomic DNA. MiXCR, run by TCRdb on the reads, gives a single entry per CDR3 protein. The repertoire holds under 500,000 distinct CDR3 sequences, with over 25% as singletons. Germline CDR1 reads SQVTM; CDR2 reads ANQGSEA. The length of the CDR3 is 16 residues. V was cut by 6 bases and J by 0 bases, with 20 bases left in between. The sequencing sample was made of sorted CD4+, CD8+, or CD8+CD57+ T cells (not recorded which) from PBMCs. The chain joins TRBV29-1 to TRBJ1-2; D possibly corresponds to TRBD1 (6 bases). The clonotype was recovered from a human donor with aplastic anemia. CDR3: CSVLDRILLANYGYTV. CDR3 nucleotide sequence: TGCAGCGTCCTGGACAGAATCCTATTAGCTAACTATGGCTACACCGTC.